These 31 T cell receptor beta chains came from one sample sequenced in a study of T cell repertoires in ileal Crohn's disease. Sample time point: inflamed ileum from the surgical specimen. The repertoire was sequenced with immunoSEQ multiplex PCR; TCRdb's copy has only in-frame clones and lacks some. The sample lists some 4,000 clones, 76% occurring once. Material: ileal tissue. The receptor set was obtained from an adult with Crohn's disease.

The V and J genes are TRBV18 and TRBJ1-4; 9 nucleotides agree with TRBD1. CDR1 KGHSH and CDR2 LQKENI come from the germline V gene. CDR3 length equals 14 residues. V lost 4 bases to trimming and J lost 7 bases; unmatched junction nucleotides: 4. CDR3 loop: CASSQDRGTEKLFF. The CDR3 DNA sequence: TGTGCCAGCTCACAGGACAGGGGTACTGAAAAACTGTTTTTT. The entire variable domain, with the rest obtained from reference TRBV18 and TRBJ1-4, is as follows: NAGVMQNPRHLVRRRGQEARLRCSPMKGHSHVYWYRQLPEEGLKFMVYLQKENIIDESGMPKERFSAEFPKEGPSILRIQQVVRGDSAAYFCASSQDRGTEKLFFGSGTQLSVL.

The chain couples TRBV6-5 to TRBJ1-6, with 8 nucleotides matching TRBD1. Germline values: CDR1 MNHEY, CDR2 SVGAGI. V lost 3 bases, J lost 7 bases, and 5 bases stayed unmatched. This CDR3 has 15 amino acids. The CDR3 reads CASSYGTGGNSPLHF. The DNA of the CDR3 is TGTGCCAGCAGTTATGGAACAGGGGGGAATTCACCCCTCCACTTT.

The chain links TRBV6-6 to TRBJ1-2, with no clear D. Trimming pared 0 bases from V and 2 bases from J, leaving 1 base between. The germline CDR1 and CDR2 sequences are MNHNY and SVGAGI (reference sequence). The CDR3 consists of 12 residues. The CDR3 loop reads CASSYSNYGYTF. For the CDR3, the DNA is TGTGCCAGCAGTTACTCAAACTATGGCTACACCTTC.

A single count supports this clone. DNA for the CDR3: TGTGCCAGCAGTGAATGGGGGACCGAACCAGATCAGCCCCAGCATTTT. Translation: CASSEWGTEPDQPQHF. The chain carries TRBV2 and TRBJ1-5, with D possibly being TRBD1 (5 bases). The germline V gene encodes CDR1 SNHLY and CDR2 FYNNEI. There are 16 residues in the CDR3. V dropped 2 bases and J dropped 5 bases, with 16 bases sitting between them.

In its sample, this clone was seen once. The rearrangement joins TRBV7-2 to TRBJ1-4; D gene uncertain. The V and J ends lost 3 bases and 3 bases respectively, with 5 bases between them. CDR1 is SGHTA and CDR2 is FQGNSA in the germline V gene. The CDR3 consists of 13 residues. CDR3 nucleotide sequence: TGTGCCAGCAGCTTGGGAGCTAATGAAAAACTGTTTTTT. Its translation: CASSLGANEKLFF.

As for this clone: Mismatch with germline at one junction end may stem from a read error. This sequence joins TRBV7-2 and TRBJ1-2, with TRBD1 matching 10 bases. Germline lookup yields CDR1 SGHTA and CDR2 FQGNSA. The CDR3 runs to 15 residues. The CDR3 reads CASSLDRGVNYGYTF. The CDR3, as DNA: TGCGCCAGCAGCCTGGACAGGGGGGTTAACTATGGCTACACCTTC.

The rearrangement joins TRBV9 to TRBJ1-5; no clear D. The length of the CDR3 is 15 residues. Germline assignment: CDR1 SGDLS and CDR2 YYNGEE. Deletions cut 3 bases from V and 7 bases from J, with 17 bases between. The CDR3 DNA reads TGTGCCAGCAGCGCGGGCCCTCTTAGTACGCAGCCCCAGCATTTT. It specifies CASSAGPLSTQPQHF.

This rearrangement joins TRBV9 to TRBJ1-2; TRBD1 matches 8 bases. The length of the CDR3 is 12 residues. Trimming removed 4 bases from V and 8 bases from J; junction bases left unmatched: 4. Germline lookup yields CDR1 SGDLS and CDR2 YYNGEE. DNA for the CDR3: TGTGCCAGCAGCCGGGACAGGCAAGGCTACACCTTC. Amino acids: CASSRDRQGYTF.

The V and J genes are TRBV23-1 and TRBJ1-1; D may be TRBD1 (6 bases). TRBV23-1 carries the ORF label, with uncertain function. This CDR3 has 18 amino acids. V was pared by 6 bases and J by 0 bases, with 23 bases between. The CDR3 coding sequence is TGCGCCAGCAGCCGACCCAGGGGTCTCGGGTTGGTGAACACTGAAGCTTTCTTT. It is translated as CASSRPRGLGLVNTEAFF.

This chain joins TRBV9 and TRBJ2-5; 7 nucleotides agree with TRBD1. The CDR3 is 15 amino acids. The V gene end was trimmed by 3 bases and the J gene end by 9 bases; junction bases not matched to a gene: 14. CDR1 SGDLS and CDR2 YYNGEE come from the germline V gene. CDR3 loop: CASSATGVPQGAQYF. The CDR3 DNA follows: TGTGCCAGCAGCGCCACAGGGGTCCCCCAAGGGGCCCAGTACTTC.

The V and J genes are TRBV21-1 and TRBJ1-1. TRBV21-1 is a recognized pseudogene. This CDR3 is 16 amino acids long. The CDR3 spells CASSIGGQGQNTEAFF. Here the CDR3 DNA reads TGTGCCAGCAGCATTGGGGGGCAGGGCCAGAACACTGAAGCTTTCTTT.

The gene calls are TRBV25-1 and TRBJ2-1; TRBD2 is a possible D gene (6 bases). The germline V gene has CDR1 MGHDK and CDR2 SYGVNS. V was trimmed by 6 bases and J by 10 bases, leaving 19 bases between them. There are 14 residues in the CDR3. The CDR3 loop is CASSVGGPEAEQFF. CDR3 in DNA: TGTGCCAGCAGCGTGGGGGGACCAGAAGCCGAGCAGTTCTTC.

In this sample, this clone turned up a few times. The chain recombines TRBV2 with TRBJ2-5; 9 bases agree with TRBD1. The J segment lost 5 bases and the V segment lost 7 bases, leaving 5 bases of the junction unmatched. Germline CDR1 SNHLY, CDR2 FYNNEI. The length of the CDR3 is 13 residues. CDR3 protein: CASNPDRGETQYF. The DNA of the CDR3 is TGTGCCAGCAATCCGGACAGGGGCGAGACCCAGTACTTC.

This clone was seen a handful of times. J is TRBJ2-5 and V is TRBV10-1, with D perhaps matching TRBD1 (6 bases). The CDR3 contains 18 residues. The V end lost 7 bases, the J end lost 3 bases, and 27 bases lay between the germline ends. Per the germline V gene, CDR1 is WNHNN and CDR2 is SYGVQD (reference sequence). The CDR3 loop is CASMLMTGKGRGEETQYF. DNA of the CDR3: TGCGCCAGCATGCTCATGACAGGCAAAGGCCGTGGTGAAGAGACCCAGTACTTC.

A few counts support this clone. CDR3 sequence reads: CASSYGPGRGEQYF. For the CDR3, the DNA is TGTGCCAGCAGTTATGGGCCGGGACGGGGCGAGCAGTACTTC. The rearrangement uses TRBV6-5 and TRBJ2-7, with D perhaps being TRBD1 or TRBD2 (5 bases each). V gave up 3 bases and J gave up 6 bases, with 15 bases separating them. From germline, CDR1 is MNHEY and CDR2 SVGAGI. The CDR3 runs to 14 residues.

V and J are TRBV30 and TRBJ2-2, with D maybe TRBD2 (5 bases). CDR3 length: 15 amino acids. Trimming pared 3 bases from V and 0 bases from J, leaving 11 bases between. Germline CDR1 reads GTSNPN; CDR2 reads SVGIG (reference sequence). The CDR3 coding sequence is TGTGCCTGGAGGGCCGGAGGTCCGAACACCGGGGAGCTGTTTTTT. It codes for CAWRAGGPNTGELFF. The full variable domain, its missing parts supplied by reference TRBV30 and TRBJ2-2, is SQTIHQWPATLVQPVGSPLSLECTVEGTSNPNLYWYRQAAGRGLQLLFYSVGIGQISSEVPQNLSASRPQDRQFILSSKKLLLSDSGFYLCAWRAGGPNTGELFFGEGSRLTVL.

The chain links TRBV7-2 to TRBJ2-7; D remains unclear. V was clipped by 6 bases and J by 1 base, with 19 bases between them. The germline CDR1 and CDR2 sequences are SGHTA and FQGNSA. The CDR3 consists of 16 residues. The CDR3 region has the DNA TGTGCCAGCAGGGCAGCCGTGGGCCTTAGATCCTACGAGCAGTACTTC. This codes for CASRAAVGLRSYEQYF.

The chain carries TRBV4-3 and TRBJ1-1, with D possibly being TRBD1 (5 bases). Germline V gene sequence: CDR1 LGHNA, CDR2 YSLEER. Between the trimmed V and J ends, which lost 1 base and 0 bases, there was a span of 21 bases. The CDR3 is 19 amino acids. The CDR3 DNA follows: TGCGCCAGCAGCCAAGGCCCGACACAGGCCGGCCTCATGAACACTGAAGCTTTCTTT. It yields the protein CASSQGPTQAGLMNTEAFF.

The sample holds a few counts of this clone. The chain employs TRBV29-1 and TRBJ2-1; D perhaps matches TRBD1 (5 bases). The CDR3 loop spans 13 amino acids. Germline CDR1 is SQVTM and CDR2 is ANQGSEA. V lost 6 bases and J 4 bases, leaving 13 bases between the germline ends. CDR3 bases: TGCAGCGTCGACAACAGGCATTACAATGAGCAGTTCTTC. The encoded protein is CSVDNRHYNEQFF.

The CDR3, as DNA: TGTGCCAGCAGTATCAGGGGATTCGAGACCCAGTACTTC. It codes for CASSIRGFETQYF. The V and J genes are TRBV6-6 and TRBJ2-5, with D perhaps matching TRBD1 (6 bases). Trimming took off 5 bases at V and 5 bases at J, with 12 bases between the two ends. This CDR3 has 13 residues. Germline assignment: CDR1 MNHNY and CDR2 SVGAGI (reference sequence).

This chain uses TRBV6-5 with TRBJ1-3; the match to TRBD1 covers 7 bases. From germline, CDR1 is MNHEY and CDR2 SVGAGI. Trimming at V came to 4 bases and at J to 4 bases, leaving 10 bases not matched to a gene. The CDR3 length is 16 residues. CDR3 nucleotides: TGTGCCAGCAGTTCTCTTACTACAGGGGCAGGAAACACCATATATTTT. It specifies CASSSLTTGAGNTIYF.

The chain joins TRBV18 to TRBJ2-7; D not resolved. Germline assignment: CDR1 KGHSH and CDR2 LQKENI. This CDR3 spans 17 amino acids. Trimming took off 2 bases at V and 6 bases at J, with 23 bases between the two ends. The CDR3 here is CASSPGWSIGLPLEQYF. The CDR3 DNA reads TGTGCCAGCTCACCAGGGTGGAGCATCGGGTTACCGCTCGAGCAGTACTTC. Using reference TRBV18 and TRBJ2-7 for the parts outside the CDR3, the full variable domain is NAGVMQNPRHLVRRRGQEARLRCSPMKGHSHVYWYRQLPEEGLKFMVYLQKENIIDESGMPKERFSAEFPKEGPSILRIQQVVRGDSAAYFCASSPGWSIGLPLEQYFGPGTRLTVT.

The chain uses TRBV6-6 and TRBJ2-2; 7 bases match TRBD2. Germline V gene data show CDR1 as MNHNY and CDR2 as SVGAGI (reference sequence). This CDR3 has 15 residues. The J segment lost 3 bases and the V segment lost 5 bases, leaving 6 bases of the junction unmatched. In nucleotides, the CDR3 is TGTGCCAGCAGTGACCTAGCGGCTCACACCGGGGAGCTGTTTTTT. Residues: CASSDLAAHTGELFF.

This clone was counted a single time. The chain has TRBV9 and TRBJ2-5; no clear D. The germline V gene has CDR1 SGDLS and CDR2 YYNGEE. Trimming shortened V by 0 bases and J by 1 base, and 10 bases separated the two germline ends. The CDR3 sequence is 15 residues long. CDR3 nucleotides: TGTGCCAGCAGCGTAGGTCTGGGCTCCCAAGAGACCCAGTACTTC. Residues: CASSVGLGSQETQYF. Drawing the rest from reference TRBV9 and TRBJ2-5, the complete variable domain is DSGVTQTPKHLITATGQRVTLRCSPRSGDLSVYWYQQSLDQGLQFLIQYYNGEERAKGNILERFSAQQFPDLHSELNLSSLELGDSALYFCASSVGLGSQETQYFGPGTRLLVL.

A few counts support this clone. The V call is TRBV19, the J call TRBJ1-5, with TRBD1 as a possible D gene (5 bases). V was cut by 7 bases and J by 9 bases, with 19 bases left in between. The germline CDR1 and CDR2 sequences are LNHDA and SQIVND (reference sequence). The CDR3 extends over 14 amino acids. CDR3 loop: CASTYGDSVRPQHF. The DNA of the CDR3 is TGTGCCAGTACCTACGGTGACAGCGTTCGGCCCCAGCATTTT.

The gene calls are TRBV4-3 and TRBJ2-1; D is uncertain. Trimming shortened V by 2 bases and J by 5 bases, and 16 bases separated the two germline ends. The CDR3 covers 16 residues. Germline V lookup: CDR1 LGHNA, CDR2 YSLEER. The CDR3 reads CASSQFPPPGHNEQFF. CDR3 bases: TGCGCCAGCAGCCAATTCCCCCCTCCCGGCCACAATGAGCAGTTCTTC.

This clone was found once. This chain uses TRBV5-1 with TRBJ2-3; 13 nucleotides line up with TRBD2. Germline trimming cut 4 bases from V and 7 bases from J; bases unmatched to any gene: 3. Germline CDR1 reads SGHRS; CDR2 reads YFSETQ. The CDR3 contains 14 residues. The chain's CDR3 is CASSGTSGTYTQYF. The CDR3 bases are TGCGCCAGCAGCGGGACTAGCGGGACATATACGCAGTATTTT. The full variable domain, in which reference TRBV5-1 and TRBJ2-3 provide the parts outside the CDR3, is KAGVTQTPRYLIKTRGQQVTLSCSPISGHRSVSWYQQTPGQGLQFLFEYFSETQRNKGNFPGRFSGRQFSNSRSEMNVSTLELGDSALYLCASSGTSGTYTQYFGPGTRLTVL.

There are a few counts of this clone. This chain joins TRBV29-1 and TRBJ1-5; D is perhaps TRBD1 (6 bases). CDR3 length: 15 amino acids. The V gene lost 6 bases and the J gene lost 4 bases, with 19 bases spanning the gap. CDR1 is SQVTM, CDR2 ANQGSEA, per germline. The CDR3 reads CSVATGTEGNQPQHF. CDR3 sequence (DNA): TGCAGCGTCGCGACAGGTACGGAAGGGAATCAGCCCCAGCATTTT.

The V and J genes are TRBV28 and TRBJ2-7; tentative D call: TRBD2 (5 bases). The CDR3 length is 13 residues. Trimming shortened V by 6 bases and J by 0 bases, and 9 bases separated the two germline ends. Germline CDR1 MDHEN, CDR2 SYDVKM. Here the CDR3 reads CASRTAASYEQYF. CDR3 in DNA: TGTGCCAGCAGAACAGCGGCCTCCTACGAGCAGTACTTC. Looking up the rest from reference TRBV28 and TRBJ2-7 gives the full variable domain: DVKVTQSSRYLVKRTGEKVFLECVQDMDHENMFWYRQDPGLGLRLIYFSYDVKMKEKGDIPEGYSVSREKKERFSLILESASTNQTSMYLCASRTAASYEQYFGPGTRLTVT.

The CDR3 region is CASSVTESSYEQYF. The CDR3 region has the DNA TGTGCCAGTAGTGTGACGGAGAGCTCCTACGAGCAGTACTTC. V gene TRBV19 combines with J gene TRBJ2-7, with no clear D. CDR3 length: 14 amino acids. Per the germline V gene, CDR1 is LNHDA and CDR2 is SQIVND (reference sequence). V was pared by 5 bases and J by 0 bases, with 11 bases between.

The J gene is TRBJ1-2, the V gene TRBV7-9, with 7 bases fitting TRBD1. This CDR3 is 13 amino acids long. The germline CDR1 and CDR2 sequences are SEHNR and FQNEAQ (reference sequence). V shed 5 bases and J 7 bases; nucleotides not matched to a gene: 7. The CDR3 region has the DNA TGTGCCAGCAGCCGACAGGGTAGGACTGGCTACACCTTC. This codes for CASSRQGRTGYTF. The whole variable domain, filled in from reference TRBV7-9 and TRBJ1-2, reads DTGVSQNPRHKITKRGQNVTFRCDPISEHNRLYWYRQTLGQGPEFLTYFQNEAQLEKSRLLSDRFSAERPKGSFSTLEIQRTEQGDSAMYLCASSRQGRTGYTFGSGTRLTVV.